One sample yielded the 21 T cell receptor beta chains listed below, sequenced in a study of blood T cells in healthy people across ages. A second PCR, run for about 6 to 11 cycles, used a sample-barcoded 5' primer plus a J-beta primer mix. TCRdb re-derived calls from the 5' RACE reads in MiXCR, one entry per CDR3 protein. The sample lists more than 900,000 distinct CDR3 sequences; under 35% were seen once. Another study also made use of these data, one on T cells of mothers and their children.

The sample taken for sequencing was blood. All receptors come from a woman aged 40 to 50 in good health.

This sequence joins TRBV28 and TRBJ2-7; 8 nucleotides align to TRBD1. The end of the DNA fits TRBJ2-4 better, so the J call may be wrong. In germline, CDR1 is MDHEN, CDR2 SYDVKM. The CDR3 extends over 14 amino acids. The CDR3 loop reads CASSPSRGRDIQYF. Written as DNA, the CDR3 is TGTGCCAGCAGTCCCTCCAGGGGGCGTGACATTCAGTACTTC.

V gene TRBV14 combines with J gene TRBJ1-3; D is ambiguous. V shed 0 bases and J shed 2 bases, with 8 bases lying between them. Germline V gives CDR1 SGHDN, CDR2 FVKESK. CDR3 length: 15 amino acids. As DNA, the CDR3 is TGTGCCAGCAGCCAAGATGGGAGGGCTGGAAACACCATATATTTT. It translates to CASSQDGRAGNTIYF.

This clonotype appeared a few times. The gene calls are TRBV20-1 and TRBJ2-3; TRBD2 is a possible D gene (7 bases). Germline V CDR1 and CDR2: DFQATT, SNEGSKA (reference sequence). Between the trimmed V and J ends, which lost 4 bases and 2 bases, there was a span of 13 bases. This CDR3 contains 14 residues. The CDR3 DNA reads TGCAGTGCTAATGTGGGGGGGCCCACAGATACGCAGTATTTT. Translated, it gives CSANVGGPTDTQYF.

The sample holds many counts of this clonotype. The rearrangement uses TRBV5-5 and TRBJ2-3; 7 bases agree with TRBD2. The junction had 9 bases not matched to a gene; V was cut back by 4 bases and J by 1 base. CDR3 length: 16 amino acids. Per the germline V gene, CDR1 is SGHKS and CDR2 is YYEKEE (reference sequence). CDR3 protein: CASSRLSGAGTDTQYF. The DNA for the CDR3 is TGTGCCAGCAGCAGGTTAAGCGGGGCGGGCACAGATACGCAGTATTTT.

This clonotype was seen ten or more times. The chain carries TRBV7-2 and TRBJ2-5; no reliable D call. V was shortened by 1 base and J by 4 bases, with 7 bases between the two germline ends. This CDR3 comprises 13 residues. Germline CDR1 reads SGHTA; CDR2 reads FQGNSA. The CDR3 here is CASSLDFGETQYF. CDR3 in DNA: TGTGCCAGCAGCTTAGATTTCGGAGAGACCCAGTACTTC.

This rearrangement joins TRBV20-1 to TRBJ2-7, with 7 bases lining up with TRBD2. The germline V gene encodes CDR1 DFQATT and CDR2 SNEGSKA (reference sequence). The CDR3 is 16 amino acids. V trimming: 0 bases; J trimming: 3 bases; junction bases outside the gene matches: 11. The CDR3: CSARDRVASGHYEQYF. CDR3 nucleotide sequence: TGCAGTGCTAGAGATAGGGTGGCTAGCGGCCACTACGAGCAGTACTTC.

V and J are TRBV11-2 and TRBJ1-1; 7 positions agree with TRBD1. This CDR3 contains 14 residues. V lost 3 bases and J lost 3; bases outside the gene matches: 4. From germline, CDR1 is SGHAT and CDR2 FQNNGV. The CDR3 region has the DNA TGTGCCAGCAGCTTTGACAGGGCGGACACTGAAGCTTTCTTT. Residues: CASSFDRADTEAFF.

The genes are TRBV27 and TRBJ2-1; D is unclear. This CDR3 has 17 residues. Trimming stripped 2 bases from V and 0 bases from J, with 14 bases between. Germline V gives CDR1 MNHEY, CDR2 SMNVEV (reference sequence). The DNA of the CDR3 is TGTGCCAGCAGTTTAATAGTTGGGGTTAGCTCCTACAATGAGCAGTTCTTC. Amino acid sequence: CASSLIVGVSSYNEQFF.

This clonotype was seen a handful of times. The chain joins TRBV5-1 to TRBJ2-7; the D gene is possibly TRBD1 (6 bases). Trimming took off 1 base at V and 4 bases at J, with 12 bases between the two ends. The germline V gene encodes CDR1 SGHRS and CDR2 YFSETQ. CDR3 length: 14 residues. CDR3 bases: TGCGCCAGCAGCTTGATCCTACAGGGTTACGAGCAGTACTTC. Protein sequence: CASSLILQGYEQYF.

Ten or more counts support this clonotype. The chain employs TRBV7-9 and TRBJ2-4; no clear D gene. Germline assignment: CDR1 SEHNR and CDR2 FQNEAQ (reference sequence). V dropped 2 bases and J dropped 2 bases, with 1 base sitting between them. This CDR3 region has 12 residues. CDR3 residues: CASSLTKNIQYF. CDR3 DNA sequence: TGTGCCAGCAGCTTAACCAAAAACATTCAGTACTTC.

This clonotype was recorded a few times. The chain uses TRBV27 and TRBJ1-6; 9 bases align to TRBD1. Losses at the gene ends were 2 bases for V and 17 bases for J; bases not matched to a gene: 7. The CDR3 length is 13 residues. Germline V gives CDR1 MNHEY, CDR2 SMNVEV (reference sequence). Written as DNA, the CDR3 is TGTGCCAGCAGTTTAGGACAGGGGATGGCCATCCACTTT. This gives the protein CASSLGQGMAIHF.

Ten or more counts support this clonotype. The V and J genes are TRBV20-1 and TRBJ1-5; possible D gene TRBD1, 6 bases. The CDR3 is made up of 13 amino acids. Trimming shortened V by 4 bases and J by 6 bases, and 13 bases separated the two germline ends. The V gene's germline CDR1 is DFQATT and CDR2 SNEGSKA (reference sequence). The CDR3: CSATGVRGQPQHF. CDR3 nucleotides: TGCAGTGCTACAGGGGTAAGAGGTCAGCCCCAGCATTTT.

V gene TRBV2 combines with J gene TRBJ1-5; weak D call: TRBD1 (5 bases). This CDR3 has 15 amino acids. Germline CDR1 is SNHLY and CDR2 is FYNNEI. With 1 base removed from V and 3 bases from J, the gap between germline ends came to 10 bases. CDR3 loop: CASSEEGAANQPQHF. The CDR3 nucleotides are TGTGCCAGCAGTGAAGAAGGGGCTGCCAATCAGCCCCAGCATTTT.

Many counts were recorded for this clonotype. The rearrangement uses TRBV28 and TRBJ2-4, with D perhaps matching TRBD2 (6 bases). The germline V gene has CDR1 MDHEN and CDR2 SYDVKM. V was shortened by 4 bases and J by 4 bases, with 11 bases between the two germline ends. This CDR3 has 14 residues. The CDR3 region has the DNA TGTGCCAGCAGTTCCAGGCGGGGAAAAAACATTCAGTACTTC. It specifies CASSSRRGKNIQYF.

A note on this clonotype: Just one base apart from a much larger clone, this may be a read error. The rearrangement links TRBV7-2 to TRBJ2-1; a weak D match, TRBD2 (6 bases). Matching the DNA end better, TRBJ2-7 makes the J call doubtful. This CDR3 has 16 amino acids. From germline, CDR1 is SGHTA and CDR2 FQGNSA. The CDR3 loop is CASTRSGLSSYNEQYF. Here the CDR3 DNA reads TGTGCCAGCACTCGGAGCGGGTTAAGCTCCTACAATGAGCAGTACTTC.

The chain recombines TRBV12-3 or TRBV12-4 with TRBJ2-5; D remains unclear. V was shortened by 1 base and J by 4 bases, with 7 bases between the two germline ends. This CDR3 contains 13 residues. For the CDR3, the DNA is TGTGCCAGCAGTTTAGACACGCGAGAGACCCAGTACTTC. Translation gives CASSLDTRETQYF.

The CDR3 loop is CANCQTGTEVSPLHF. CDR3 sequence (DNA): TGTGCCAACTGTCAAACCGGGACTGAGGTCTCACCCCTCCACTTT. This rearrangement joins TRBV25-1 to TRBJ1-6; a possible D gene is TRBD1 (5 bases). In germline, CDR1 is MGHDK, CDR2 SYGVNS. This CDR3 is 15 amino acids long. V was cut by 10 bases and J by 10 bases, with 23 bases left in between.

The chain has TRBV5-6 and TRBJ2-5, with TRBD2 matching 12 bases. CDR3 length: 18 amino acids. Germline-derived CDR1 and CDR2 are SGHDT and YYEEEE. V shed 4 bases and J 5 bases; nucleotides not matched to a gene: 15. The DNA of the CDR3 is TGTGCCAGCAGCGGGGGGGATGGGACTAGCGGGTCGGGGGAGACCCAGTACTTC. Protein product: CASSGGDGTSGSGETQYF.

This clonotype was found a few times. The CDR3 nucleotides read TGTGCCAGCAGCCCTCCCCAGGGGGGACAGACCCAGTACTTC. Amino acid sequence: CASSPPQGGQTQYF. The J gene is TRBJ2-5, the V gene TRBV7-9, with D possibly being TRBD1 (7 bases). This CDR3 contains 14 residues. Germline V lookup: CDR1 SEHNR, CDR2 FQNEAQ (reference sequence). Trimming removed 5 bases at V and 6 bases at J, with 16 bases between.

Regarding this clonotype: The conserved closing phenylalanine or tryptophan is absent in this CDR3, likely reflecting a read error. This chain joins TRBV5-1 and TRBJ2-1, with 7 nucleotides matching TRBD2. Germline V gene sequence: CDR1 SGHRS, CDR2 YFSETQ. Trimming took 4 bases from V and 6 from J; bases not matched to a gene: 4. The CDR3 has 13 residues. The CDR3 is CASSPGLTNEQFL. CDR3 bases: TGCGCCAGCAGCCCGGGACTAACCAATGAGCAGTTCCTC.

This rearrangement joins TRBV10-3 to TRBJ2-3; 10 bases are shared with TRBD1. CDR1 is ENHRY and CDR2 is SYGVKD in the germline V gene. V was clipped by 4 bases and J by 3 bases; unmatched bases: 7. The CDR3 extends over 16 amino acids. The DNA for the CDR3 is TGTGCCATCAGTGGGCGGGACAGGGGCGGAACAGATACGCAGTATTTT. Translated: CAISGRDRGGTDTQYF.